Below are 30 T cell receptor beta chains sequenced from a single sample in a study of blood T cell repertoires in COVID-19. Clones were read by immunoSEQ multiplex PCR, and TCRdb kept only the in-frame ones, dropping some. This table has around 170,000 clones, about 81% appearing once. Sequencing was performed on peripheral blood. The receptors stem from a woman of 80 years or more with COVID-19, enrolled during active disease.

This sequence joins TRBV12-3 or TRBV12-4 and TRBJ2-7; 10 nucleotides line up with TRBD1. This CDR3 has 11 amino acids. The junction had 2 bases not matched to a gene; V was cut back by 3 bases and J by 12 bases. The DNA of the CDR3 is TGTGCCAGCAGTTTGGGGACAGGGGTGTACTTC. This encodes CASSLGTGVYF.

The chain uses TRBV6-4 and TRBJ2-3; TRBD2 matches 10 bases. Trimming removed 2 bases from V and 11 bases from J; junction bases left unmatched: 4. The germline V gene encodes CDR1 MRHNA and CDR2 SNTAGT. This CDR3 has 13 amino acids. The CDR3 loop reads CASSDLAGARQYF. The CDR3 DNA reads TGTGCCAGCAGTGACCTAGCGGGGGCGCGGCAGTATTTT.

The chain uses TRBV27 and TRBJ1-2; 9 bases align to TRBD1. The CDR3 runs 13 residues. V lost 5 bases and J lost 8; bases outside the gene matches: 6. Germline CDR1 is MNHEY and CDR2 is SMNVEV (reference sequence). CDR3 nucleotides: TGTGCCAGCAGTCTAGGACAGGGGAGGGGCTACACCTTC. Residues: CASSLGQGRGYTF.

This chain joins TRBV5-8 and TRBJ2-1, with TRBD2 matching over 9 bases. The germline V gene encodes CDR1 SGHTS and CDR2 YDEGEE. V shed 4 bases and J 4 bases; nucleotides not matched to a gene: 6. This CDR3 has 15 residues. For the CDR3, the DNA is TGTGCCAGCAGCCTAGGACTAGCGCATTACAATGAGCAGTTCTTC. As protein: CASSLGLAHYNEQFF.

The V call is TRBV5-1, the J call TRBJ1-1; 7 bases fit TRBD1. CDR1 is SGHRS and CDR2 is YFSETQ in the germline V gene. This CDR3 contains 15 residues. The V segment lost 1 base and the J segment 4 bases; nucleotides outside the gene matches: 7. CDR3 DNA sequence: TGCGCCAGCAGCTTGTGGGGACAGAGGTTCACTGAAGCTTTCTTT. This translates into CASSLWGQRFTEAFF.

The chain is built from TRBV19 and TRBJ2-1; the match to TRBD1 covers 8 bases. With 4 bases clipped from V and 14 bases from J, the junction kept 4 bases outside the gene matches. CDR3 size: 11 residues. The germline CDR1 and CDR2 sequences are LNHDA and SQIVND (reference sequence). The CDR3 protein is CASSTNRGKFF. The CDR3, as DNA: TGTGCCAGTAGTACGAACAGGGGGAAGTTCTTC.

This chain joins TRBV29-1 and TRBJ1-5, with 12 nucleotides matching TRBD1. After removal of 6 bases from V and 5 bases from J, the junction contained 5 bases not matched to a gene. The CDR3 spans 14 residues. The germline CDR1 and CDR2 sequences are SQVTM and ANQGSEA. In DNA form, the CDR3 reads TGCAGCGTGGGACAGGGGGCGGTGGATCAGCCCCAGCATTTT. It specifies CSVGQGAVDQPQHF.

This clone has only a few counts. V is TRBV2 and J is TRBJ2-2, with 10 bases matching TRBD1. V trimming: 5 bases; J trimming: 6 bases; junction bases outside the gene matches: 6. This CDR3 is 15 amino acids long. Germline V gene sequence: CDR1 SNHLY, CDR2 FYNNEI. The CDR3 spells CASSLQDRGSGELFF. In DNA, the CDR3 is TGTGCCAGCAGTCTACAGGACAGGGGGTCCGGGGAGCTGTTTTTT.

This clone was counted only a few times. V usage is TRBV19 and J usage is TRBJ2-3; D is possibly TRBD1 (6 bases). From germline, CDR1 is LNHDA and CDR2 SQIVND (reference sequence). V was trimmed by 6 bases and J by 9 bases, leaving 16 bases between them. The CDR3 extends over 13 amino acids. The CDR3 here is CASRTLGAITQYF. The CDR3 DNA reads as TGTGCCAGTAGAACCCTGGGGGCTATCACGCAGTATTTT.

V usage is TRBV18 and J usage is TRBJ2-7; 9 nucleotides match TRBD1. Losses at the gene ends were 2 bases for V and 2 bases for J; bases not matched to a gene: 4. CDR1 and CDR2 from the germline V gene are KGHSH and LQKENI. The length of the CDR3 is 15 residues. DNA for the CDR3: TGTGCCAGCTCACCATCGGACAGGGGACCCTACGAGCAGTACTTC. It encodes CASSPSDRGPYEQYF.

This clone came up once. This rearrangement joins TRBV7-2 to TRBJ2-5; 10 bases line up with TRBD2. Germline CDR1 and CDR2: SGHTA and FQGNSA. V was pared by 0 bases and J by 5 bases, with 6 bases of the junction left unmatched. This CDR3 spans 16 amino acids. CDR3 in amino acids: CASSLASGGMGETQYF. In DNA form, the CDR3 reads TGTGCCAGCAGCTTAGCTAGCGGGGGGATGGGTGAGACCCAGTACTTC.

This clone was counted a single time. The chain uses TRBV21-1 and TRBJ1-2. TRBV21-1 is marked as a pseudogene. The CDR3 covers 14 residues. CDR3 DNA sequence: TGTGCCAGCACCCCTTCCCGACTAGACTATGGCTACACCTTC. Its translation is CASTPSRLDYGYTF.

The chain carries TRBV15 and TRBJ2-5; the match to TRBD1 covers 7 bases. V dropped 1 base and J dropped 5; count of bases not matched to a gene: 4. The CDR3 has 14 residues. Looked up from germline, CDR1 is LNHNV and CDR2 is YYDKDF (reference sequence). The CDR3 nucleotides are TGTGCCACCAGCAGAGGAAGGGGGCTGGAGACCCAGTACTTC. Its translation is CATSRGRGLETQYF.

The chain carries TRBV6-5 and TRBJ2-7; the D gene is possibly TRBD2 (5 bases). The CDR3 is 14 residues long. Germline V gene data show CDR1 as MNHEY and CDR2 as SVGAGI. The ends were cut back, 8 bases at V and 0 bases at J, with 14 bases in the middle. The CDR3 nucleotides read TGTGCCAGCGGCCGGGATTGGAGCTCCTACGAGCAGTACTTC. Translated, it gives CASGRDWSSYEQYF.

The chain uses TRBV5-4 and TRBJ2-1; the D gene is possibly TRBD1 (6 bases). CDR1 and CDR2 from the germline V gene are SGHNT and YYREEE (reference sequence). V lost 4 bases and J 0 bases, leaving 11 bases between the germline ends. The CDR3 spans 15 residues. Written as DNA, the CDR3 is TGTGCCAGCAGCGCCAAACAGGGCTCCTACAATGAGCAGTTCTTC. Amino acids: CASSAKQGSYNEQFF. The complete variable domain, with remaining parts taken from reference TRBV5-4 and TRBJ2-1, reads ETGVTQSPTHLIKTRGQQVTLRCSSQSGHNTVSWYQQALGQGPQFIFQYYREEENGRGNFPPRFSGLQFPNYSSELNVNALELDDSALYLCASSAKQGSYNEQFFGPGTRLTVL.

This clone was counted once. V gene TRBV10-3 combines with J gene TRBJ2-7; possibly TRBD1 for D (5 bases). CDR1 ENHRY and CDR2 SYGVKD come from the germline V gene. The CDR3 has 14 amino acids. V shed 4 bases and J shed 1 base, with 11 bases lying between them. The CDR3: CAISGSTASYEQYF. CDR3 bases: TGTGCCATCAGTGGGTCGACAGCGTCCTACGAGCAGTACTTC.

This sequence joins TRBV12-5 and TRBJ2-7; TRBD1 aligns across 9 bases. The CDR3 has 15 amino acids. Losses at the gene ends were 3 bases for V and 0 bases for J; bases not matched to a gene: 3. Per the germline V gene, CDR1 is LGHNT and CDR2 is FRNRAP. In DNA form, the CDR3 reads TGTGCTAGTGGTTTCCCGACAGGGGGCTCCTACGAGCAGTACTTC. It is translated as CASGFPTGGSYEQYF.

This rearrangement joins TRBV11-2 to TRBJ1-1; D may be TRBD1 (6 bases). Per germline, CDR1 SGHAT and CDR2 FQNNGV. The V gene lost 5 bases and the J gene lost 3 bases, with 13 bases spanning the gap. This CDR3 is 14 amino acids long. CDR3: CASSLQGGYTEAFF. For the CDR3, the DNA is TGTGCCAGCAGCCTACAGGGTGGGTACACTGAAGCTTTCTTT.

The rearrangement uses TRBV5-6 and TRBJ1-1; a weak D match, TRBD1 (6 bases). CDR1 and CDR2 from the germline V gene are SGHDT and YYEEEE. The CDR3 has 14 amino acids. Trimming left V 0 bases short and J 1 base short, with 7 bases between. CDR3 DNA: TGTGCCAGCAGCTTGGTAGGGGGGAACACTGAAGCTTTCTTT. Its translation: CASSLVGGNTEAFF.

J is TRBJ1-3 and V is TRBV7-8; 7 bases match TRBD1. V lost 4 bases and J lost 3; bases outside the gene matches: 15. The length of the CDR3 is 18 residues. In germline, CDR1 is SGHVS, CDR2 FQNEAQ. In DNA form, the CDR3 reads TGTGCCAGCAGCTCGCCGACAGGGCCGAAACGGGTTGGAAACACCATATATTTT. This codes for CASSSPTGPKRVGNTIYF. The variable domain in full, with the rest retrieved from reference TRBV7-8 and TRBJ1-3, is GAGVSQSPRYKVAKRGQDVALRCDPISGHVSLFWYQQALGQGPEFLTYFQNEAQLDKSGLPSDRFFAERPEGSVSTLKIQRTQQEDSAVYLCASSSPTGPKRVGNTIYFGEGSWLTVV.

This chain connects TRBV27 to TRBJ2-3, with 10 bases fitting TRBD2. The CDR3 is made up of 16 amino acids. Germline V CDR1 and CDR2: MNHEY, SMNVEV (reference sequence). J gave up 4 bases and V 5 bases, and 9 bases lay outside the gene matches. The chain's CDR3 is CASSLTGLAWPDTQYF. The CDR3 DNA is TGTGCCAGCAGTCTAACGGGACTAGCGTGGCCAGATACGCAGTATTTT.

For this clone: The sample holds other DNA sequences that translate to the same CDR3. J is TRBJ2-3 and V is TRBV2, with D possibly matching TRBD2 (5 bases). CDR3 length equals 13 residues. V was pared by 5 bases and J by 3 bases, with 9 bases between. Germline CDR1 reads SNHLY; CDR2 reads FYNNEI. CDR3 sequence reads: CASSSGSTDTQYF. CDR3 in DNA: TGTGCCAGCAGTTCGGGAAGTACAGATACGCAGTATTTT.

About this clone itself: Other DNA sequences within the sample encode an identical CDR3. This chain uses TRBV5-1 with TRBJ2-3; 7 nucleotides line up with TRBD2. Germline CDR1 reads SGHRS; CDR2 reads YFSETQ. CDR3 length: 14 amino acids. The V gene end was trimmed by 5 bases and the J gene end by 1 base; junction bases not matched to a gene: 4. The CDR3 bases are TGCGCCAGCAGTCTCCTAGCGGGCACAGATACGCAGTATTTT. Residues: CASSLLAGTDTQYF.

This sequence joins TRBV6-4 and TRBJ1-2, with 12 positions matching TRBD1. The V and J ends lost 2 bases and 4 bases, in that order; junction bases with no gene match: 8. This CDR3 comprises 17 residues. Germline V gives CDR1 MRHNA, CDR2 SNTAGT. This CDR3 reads CASSDGGQGALTYGYTF. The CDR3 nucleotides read TGTGCCAGCAGTGACGGGGGACAGGGGGCCCTTACCTATGGCTACACCTTC.

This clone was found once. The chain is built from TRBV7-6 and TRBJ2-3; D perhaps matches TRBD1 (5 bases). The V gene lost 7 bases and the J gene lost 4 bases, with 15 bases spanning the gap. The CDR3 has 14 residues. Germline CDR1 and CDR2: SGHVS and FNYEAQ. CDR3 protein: CASNNRAGPDTQYF. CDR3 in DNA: TGTGCCAGCAACAACCGGGCAGGGCCAGATACGCAGTATTTT.

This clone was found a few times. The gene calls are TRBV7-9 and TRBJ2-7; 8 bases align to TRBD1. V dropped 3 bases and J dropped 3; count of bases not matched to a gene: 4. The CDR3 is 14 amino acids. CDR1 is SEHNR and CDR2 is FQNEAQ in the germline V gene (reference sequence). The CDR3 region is CASSFGQGVYEQYF. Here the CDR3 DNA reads TGTGCCAGCAGCTTTGGACAGGGAGTCTACGAGCAGTACTTC.

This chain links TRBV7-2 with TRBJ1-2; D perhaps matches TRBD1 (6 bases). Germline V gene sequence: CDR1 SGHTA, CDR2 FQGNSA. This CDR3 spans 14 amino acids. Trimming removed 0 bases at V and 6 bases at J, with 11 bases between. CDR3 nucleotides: TGTGCCAGCAGCTTAGCGGTAGGGGGTAATGGCTACACCTTC. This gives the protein CASSLAVGGNGYTF. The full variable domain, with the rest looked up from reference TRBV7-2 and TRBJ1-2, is GAGVSQSPSNKVTEKGKDVELRCDPISGHTALYWYRQSLGQGLEFLIYFQGNSAPDKSGLPSDRFSAERTGGSVSTLTIQRTQQEDSAVYLCASSLAVGGNGYTFGSGTRLTVV.

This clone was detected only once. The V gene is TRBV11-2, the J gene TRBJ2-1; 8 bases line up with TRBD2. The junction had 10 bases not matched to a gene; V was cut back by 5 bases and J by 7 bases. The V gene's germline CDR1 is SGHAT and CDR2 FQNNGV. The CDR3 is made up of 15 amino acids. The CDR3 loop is CASSPSPGGHNEQFF. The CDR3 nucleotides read TGTGCCAGCAGCCCATCTCCGGGGGGGCATAATGAGCAGTTCTTC.

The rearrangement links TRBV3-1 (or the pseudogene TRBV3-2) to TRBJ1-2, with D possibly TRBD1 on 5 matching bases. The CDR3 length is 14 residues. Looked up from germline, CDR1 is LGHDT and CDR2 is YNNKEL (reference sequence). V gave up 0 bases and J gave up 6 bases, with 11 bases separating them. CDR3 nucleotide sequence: TGTGCCAGCAGCCAAGATCCCGCAGGGCATGGCTACACCTTC. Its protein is CASSQDPAGHGYTF.

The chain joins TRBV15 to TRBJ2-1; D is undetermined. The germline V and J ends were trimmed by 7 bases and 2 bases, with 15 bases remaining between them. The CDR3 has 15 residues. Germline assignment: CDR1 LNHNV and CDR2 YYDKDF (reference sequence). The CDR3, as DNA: TGTGCCACCAACCAGGATCCGTATACCTACAATGAGCAGTTCTTC. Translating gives CATNQDPYTYNEQFF.